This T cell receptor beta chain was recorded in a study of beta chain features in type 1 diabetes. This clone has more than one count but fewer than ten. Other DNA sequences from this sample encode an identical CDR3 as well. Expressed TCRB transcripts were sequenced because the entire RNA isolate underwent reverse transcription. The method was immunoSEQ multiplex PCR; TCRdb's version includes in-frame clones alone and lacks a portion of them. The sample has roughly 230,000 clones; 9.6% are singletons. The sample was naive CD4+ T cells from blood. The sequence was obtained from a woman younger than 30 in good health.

The CDR3 here is CASSRTGGDEKLFF. CDR3 in DNA: TGTGCCAGCTCGCGTACAGGGGGCGATGAAAAACTGTTTTTT. The gene calls are TRBV18 and TRBJ1-4; 9 bases align to TRBD1. Germline loops: CDR1 KGHSH, CDR2 LQKENI. J was trimmed by 6 bases and V by 6 bases; bases with no gene match: 5. This CDR3 contains 14 residues.